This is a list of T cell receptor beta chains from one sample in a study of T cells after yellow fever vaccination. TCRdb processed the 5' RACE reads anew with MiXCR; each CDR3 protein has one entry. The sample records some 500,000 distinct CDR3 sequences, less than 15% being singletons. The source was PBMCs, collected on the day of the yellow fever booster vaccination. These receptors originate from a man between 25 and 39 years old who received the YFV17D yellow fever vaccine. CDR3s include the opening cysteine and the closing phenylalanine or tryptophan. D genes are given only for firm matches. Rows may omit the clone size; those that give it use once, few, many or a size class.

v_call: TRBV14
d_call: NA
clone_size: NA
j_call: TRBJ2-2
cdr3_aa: CASNRVTGELFF
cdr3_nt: TGTGCCTCTAATAGGGTTACCGGGGAGCTGTTTTTT

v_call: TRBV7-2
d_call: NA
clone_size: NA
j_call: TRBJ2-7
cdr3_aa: CASSLFGSGTYEQYF
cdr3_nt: TGTGCCAGCAGCTTATTCGGGAGTGGGACCTACGAGCAGTACTTC

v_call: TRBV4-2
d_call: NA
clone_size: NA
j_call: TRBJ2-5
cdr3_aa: CASSQDPTYQETQYF
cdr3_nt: TGTGCCAGCAGCCAAGATCCCACATACCAAGAGACCCAGTACTTC

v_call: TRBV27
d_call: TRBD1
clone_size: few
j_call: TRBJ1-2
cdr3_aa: CATKTGGNGYTF
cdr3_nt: TGTGCCACCAAAACAGGGGGTAATGGCTACACCTTC

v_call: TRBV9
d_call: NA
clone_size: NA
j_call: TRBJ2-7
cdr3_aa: CASSVGGSSDYEQYF
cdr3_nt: TGTGCCAGCAGCGTAGGGGGATCATCGGACTACGAGCAGTACTTC

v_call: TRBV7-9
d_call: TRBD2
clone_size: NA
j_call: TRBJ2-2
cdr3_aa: CASSLVAGTNTGELFF
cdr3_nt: TGTGCCAGCAGCTTAGTAGCGGGTACCAACACCGGGGAGCTGTTTTTT

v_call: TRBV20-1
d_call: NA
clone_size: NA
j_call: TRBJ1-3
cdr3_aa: CSARWPSGNTIYF
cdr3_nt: TGCAGTGCTAGATGGCCCTCTGGAAACACCATATATTTT

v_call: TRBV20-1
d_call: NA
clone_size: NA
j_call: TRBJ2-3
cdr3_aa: CSARNAVGAGDTQYF
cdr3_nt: TGCAGTGCTAGAAACGCTGTTGGGGCTGGGGATACGCAGTATTTT

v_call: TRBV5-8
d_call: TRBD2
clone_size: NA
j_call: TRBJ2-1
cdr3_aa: CASSGLAVSYNEQFF
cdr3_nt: TGTGCCAGCAGCGGACTAGCGGTCTCCTACAATGAGCAGTTCTTC

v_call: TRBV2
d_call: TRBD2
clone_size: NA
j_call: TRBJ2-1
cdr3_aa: CASSAVRGGYNEQFF
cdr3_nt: TGTGCCAGCAGTGCAGTCCGCGGGGGATACAATGAGCAGTTCTTC

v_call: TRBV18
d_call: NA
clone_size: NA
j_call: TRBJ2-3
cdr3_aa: CASSPQGAEGHTQYF
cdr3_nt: TGTGCCAGCTCACCACAAGGGGCGGAGGGGCATACGCAGTATTTT

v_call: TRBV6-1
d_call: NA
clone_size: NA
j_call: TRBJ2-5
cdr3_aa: CASAKGQPREAQYF
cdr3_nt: TGTGCCAGCGCAAAAGGACAGCCGCGAGAGGCCCAGTACTTC

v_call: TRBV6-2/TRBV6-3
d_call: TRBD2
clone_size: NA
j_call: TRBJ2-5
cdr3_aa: CASSYTGLAGAPQYF
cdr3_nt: TGTGCCAGCAGTTACACTGGACTAGCGGGAGCACCCCAGTACTTC

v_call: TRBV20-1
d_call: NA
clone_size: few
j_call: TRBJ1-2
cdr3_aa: CSARDTDRDGYTF
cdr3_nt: TGCAGTGCTAGAGATACGGACAGAGATGGCTACACCTTC

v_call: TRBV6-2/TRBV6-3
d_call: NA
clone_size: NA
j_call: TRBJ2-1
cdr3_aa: CASSLHGGNEQFF
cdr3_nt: TGTGCCAGCAGTCTCCACGGCGGTAATGAGCAGTTCTTC

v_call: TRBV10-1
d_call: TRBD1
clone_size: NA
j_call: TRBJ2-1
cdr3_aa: CASSAMGQYNEQFF
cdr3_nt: TGCGCCAGCAGTGCCATGGGACAGTACAATGAGCAGTTCTTC

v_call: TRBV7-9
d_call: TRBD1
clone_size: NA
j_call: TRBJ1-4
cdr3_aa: CASSTGVDEKLFF
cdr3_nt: TGTGCCAGCAGCACAGGGGTTGACGAAAAACTGTTTTTT

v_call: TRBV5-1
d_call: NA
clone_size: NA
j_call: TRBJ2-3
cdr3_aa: CASSPGVAPDTQYF
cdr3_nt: TGCGCCAGCAGCCCTGGAGTAGCCCCAGATACGCAGTATTTT

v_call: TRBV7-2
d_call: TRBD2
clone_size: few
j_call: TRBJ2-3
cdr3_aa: CASSLWTSGRGEDTQYF
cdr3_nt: TGTGCCAGCAGCCTCTGGACTAGCGGGAGGGGGGAAGATACGCAGTATTTT

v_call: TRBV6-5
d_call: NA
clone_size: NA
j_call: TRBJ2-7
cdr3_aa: CASRLGQVDYEQYF
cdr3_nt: TGTGCCAGCAGACTAGGGCAGGTCGACTACGAGCAGTACTTC

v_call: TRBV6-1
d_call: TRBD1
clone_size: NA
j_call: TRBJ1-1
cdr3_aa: CASGFLGGLTPEAFF
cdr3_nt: TGTGCCAGCGGGTTTCTAGGGGGCCTAACCCCTGAAGCTTTCTTT

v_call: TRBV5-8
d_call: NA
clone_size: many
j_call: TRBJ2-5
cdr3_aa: CASTAYNQETQYF
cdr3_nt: TGTGCCAGCACCGCTTACAACCAAGAGACCCAGTACTTC

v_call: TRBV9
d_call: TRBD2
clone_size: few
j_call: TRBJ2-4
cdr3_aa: CASSVAGGAKNIQYF
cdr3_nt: TGTGCCAGCAGCGTAGCGGGAGGAGCCAAAAACATTCAGTACTTC

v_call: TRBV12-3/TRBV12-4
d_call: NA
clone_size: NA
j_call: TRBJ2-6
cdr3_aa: CASSKVVFSGANVLTF
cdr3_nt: TGTGCCAGCAGTAAGGTAGTGTTCTCAGGGGCCAACGTCCTGACTTTC

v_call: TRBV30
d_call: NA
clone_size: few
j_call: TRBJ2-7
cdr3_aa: CAWRQAGDSYEQYF
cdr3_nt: TGTGCCTGGAGACAGGCTGGGGACTCCTACGAGCAGTACTTC

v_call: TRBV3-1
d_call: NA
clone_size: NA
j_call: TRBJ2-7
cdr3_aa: CASSHRDSPPYEQYF
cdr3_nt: TGTGCCAGCAGCCACCGGGACTCACCGCCTTACGAGCAGTACTTC

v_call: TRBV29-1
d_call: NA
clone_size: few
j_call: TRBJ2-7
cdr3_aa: CSVAQGPYEQYF
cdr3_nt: TGCAGCGTTGCCCAGGGGCCCTACGAGCAGTACTTC

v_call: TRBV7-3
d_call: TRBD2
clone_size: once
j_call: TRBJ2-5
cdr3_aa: CASSRLAGGPETQYF
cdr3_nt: TGTGCCAGCTCTCGACTAGCGGGAGGCCCAGAGACCCAGTACTTC

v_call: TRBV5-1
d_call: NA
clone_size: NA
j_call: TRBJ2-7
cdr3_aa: CASSIGRRVRLSGVCSF
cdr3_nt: TGCGCCAGCAGCATTGGCCGGAGGGTTCGCTTATCGGGAGTGTGCAGTTTC

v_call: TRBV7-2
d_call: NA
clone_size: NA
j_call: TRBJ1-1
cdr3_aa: CASGRTDTEAFF
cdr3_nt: TGTGCCAGTGGGCGGACCGACACTGAAGCTTTCTTT

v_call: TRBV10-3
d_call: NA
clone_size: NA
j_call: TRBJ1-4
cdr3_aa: CAISEAVGSGVEKLFF
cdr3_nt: TGTGCCATCAGTGAAGCGGTGGGGTCTGGGGTTGAAAAACTGTTTTTT

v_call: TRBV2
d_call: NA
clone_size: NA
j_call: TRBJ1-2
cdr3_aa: CASSGHLHKLTF
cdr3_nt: TGTGCCAGCAGTGGTCACCTACATAAGCTCACCTTC

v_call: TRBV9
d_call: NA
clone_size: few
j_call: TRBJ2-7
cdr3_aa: CASSPRPGSGFEQYF
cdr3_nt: TGTGCCAGCAGCCCTCGCCCAGGGAGCGGGTTCGAGCAGTACTTC

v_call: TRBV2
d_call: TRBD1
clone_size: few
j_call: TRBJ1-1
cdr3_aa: CASSAGGMNTEAFF
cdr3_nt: TGTGCCAGCAGTGCAGGGGGGATGAACACTGAAGCTTTCTTT

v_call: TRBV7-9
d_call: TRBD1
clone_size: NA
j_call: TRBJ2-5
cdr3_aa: CASSLETGSLGTQYF
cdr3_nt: TGTGCCAGCAGCTTAGAGACAGGGTCCCTAGGGACCCAGTACTTC

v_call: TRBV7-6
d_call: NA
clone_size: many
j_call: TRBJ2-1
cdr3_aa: CASSLARYNEQFF
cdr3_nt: TGTGCCAGCAGCTTAGCACGTTACAATGAGCAGTTCTTC

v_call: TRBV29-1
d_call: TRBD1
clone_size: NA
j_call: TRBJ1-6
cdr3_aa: CSVRTGTSGSTLHF
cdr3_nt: TGCAGCGTCCGGACAGGGACGTCGGGTAGCACCCTCCACTTT

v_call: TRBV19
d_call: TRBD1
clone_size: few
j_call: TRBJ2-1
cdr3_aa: CASSSPGQEGSNEQFF
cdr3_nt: TGTGCCAGTAGTAGTCCGGGACAGGAGGGGTCCAATGAGCAGTTCTTC

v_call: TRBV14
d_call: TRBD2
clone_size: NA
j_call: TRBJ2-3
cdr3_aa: CASSPRGGSQQGTDTQYF
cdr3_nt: TGTGCCAGCAGCCCGAGAGGCGGGAGTCAACAGGGCACAGATACGCAGTATTTT

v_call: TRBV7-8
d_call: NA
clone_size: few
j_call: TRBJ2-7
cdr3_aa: CASSSSSGKKYF
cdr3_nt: TGTGCCAGCAGCTCAAGCTCAGGGAAAAAGTACTTC